This TCR beta chain was identified in a study of blood T cell repertoires in COVID-19 (dated by TCRdb to the early 2020s). About the study as a whole: Samples covering the acute and convalescent phases of COVID-19 were provided by collaborators in the United States, Italy and Spain. The material from the prospective study consisted of cDNA or gDNA derived from T cells, B-cell-depleted T cells, or PBMCs. Subjects who had been exposed to COVID-19, were actively infected with it, or had recovered from it provided the deeply sampled blood TCRbeta repertoires that made up the dataset. The repertoires were made available in a free public database intended to serve as a resource for research on the immune response to SARS-CoV-2. The samples were drawn from the first 160 participants of the ongoing ImmuneRACE study and from roughly 1,300 subjects provided by 6 global collaborators. Sample metadata almost always included a de-identified subject ID, COVID-19 status, age in years and sex. Where HLA class I and class II types were available, the types were taken from metadata supplied by the sample provider, not from assay-based typing. General conclusions and limits of the study: Clinical and demographic metadata were provided uncurated, with the amount varying by source and participant.

The immunoSEQ Assay, a bias-controlled multiplex PCR, was used to amplify TCRbeta CDR3 regions from genomic DNA. In the original analysis: Within the assay, amplification of reference gene primers was used to estimate how many nucleated cells each sample contained. To quantify the absolute abundance of each unique TCRbeta CDR3 rearrangement, sequence reads were collapsed and filtered. Productive Simpson clonality was computed per sample as the square root of Simpson's diversity index over productive rearrangements. Here the immuneACCESS table is served through TCRdb, limited to in-frame sequences with V and J called. Missing clones are a known gap in these copies; in checked studies unresolved V genes cover under half, and the rest lacks a known reason. D and trimming come from the DNA, and the V and J calls and clone size come from that table. Here the sample has some 180,000 clones; 65% to 85% occur a single time. Around 7% of the sample rests with the top ten.

This clone was seen only a few times. Its antigen target is currently unknown. Base qualities are not recorded, but no much larger clone differs from it by a single base. One collaborating source in Seattle enrolled patients during active infection and followed them longitudinally through the course of disease. Whole blood was collected in K2EDTA tubes by collaborating institutions according to the institutions' own protocols. Collaborator samples were shipped for TCRbeta analysis as frozen whole blood, isolated PBMCs, or DNA extracted from either sample type. CDR1 SGHNT and CDR2 YYREEE are derived from the germline V gene (reference sequence). The CDR3 starts with the cysteine, ends with the phenylalanine, and has 17 residues. The entry retains the CDR3 DNA only, 51 bases that are in frame from base 1. The V end gives up 4 bases and the J end 7 bases, leaving 15 bases in the junction not matched to a gene.

This TCR was recovered from a woman aged 40 to 50 with COVID-19, enrolled during active disease. In this chain, TRBV5-4 is recombined with TRBJ1-2, with TRBD1 matching 11 junction bases. Sequencing was performed on peripheral blood. The DNA reads as follows: TGTGCCAGCAGCCCGACTCCGGGACAGGGGGAGTTAGGTGGCTACACCTTC. This translates into CASSPTPGQGELGGYTF.